This T cell receptor beta chain comes out of a study of cytomegalovirus exposure and HLA in healthy donors. The PCR contained 60 Vbeta and 13 Jbeta primers. Only in-frame clones appear in the TCRdb table, and some are missing; sequencing was by immunoSEQ multiplex PCR. The table lists some 140,000 clones, 65% to 80% of them singletons. Germline assignment: CDR1 ENHRY and CDR2 SYGVKD. The CDR3 is made up of 15 amino acids. Trimming left V 3 bases short and J 8 bases short, with 16 bases between. This TCR was sampled from a woman between 40 and 50 years old in good health and CMV-seronegative. Material: PBMCs. This rearrangement joins TRBV10-3 to TRBJ1-4; D is perhaps TRBD1 (5 bases). CDR3 protein: CAISDVLGGSEKLFF. The CDR3 coding sequence is TGTGCCATCAGTGATGTTTTGGGGGGTAGCGAAAAACTGTTTTTT.